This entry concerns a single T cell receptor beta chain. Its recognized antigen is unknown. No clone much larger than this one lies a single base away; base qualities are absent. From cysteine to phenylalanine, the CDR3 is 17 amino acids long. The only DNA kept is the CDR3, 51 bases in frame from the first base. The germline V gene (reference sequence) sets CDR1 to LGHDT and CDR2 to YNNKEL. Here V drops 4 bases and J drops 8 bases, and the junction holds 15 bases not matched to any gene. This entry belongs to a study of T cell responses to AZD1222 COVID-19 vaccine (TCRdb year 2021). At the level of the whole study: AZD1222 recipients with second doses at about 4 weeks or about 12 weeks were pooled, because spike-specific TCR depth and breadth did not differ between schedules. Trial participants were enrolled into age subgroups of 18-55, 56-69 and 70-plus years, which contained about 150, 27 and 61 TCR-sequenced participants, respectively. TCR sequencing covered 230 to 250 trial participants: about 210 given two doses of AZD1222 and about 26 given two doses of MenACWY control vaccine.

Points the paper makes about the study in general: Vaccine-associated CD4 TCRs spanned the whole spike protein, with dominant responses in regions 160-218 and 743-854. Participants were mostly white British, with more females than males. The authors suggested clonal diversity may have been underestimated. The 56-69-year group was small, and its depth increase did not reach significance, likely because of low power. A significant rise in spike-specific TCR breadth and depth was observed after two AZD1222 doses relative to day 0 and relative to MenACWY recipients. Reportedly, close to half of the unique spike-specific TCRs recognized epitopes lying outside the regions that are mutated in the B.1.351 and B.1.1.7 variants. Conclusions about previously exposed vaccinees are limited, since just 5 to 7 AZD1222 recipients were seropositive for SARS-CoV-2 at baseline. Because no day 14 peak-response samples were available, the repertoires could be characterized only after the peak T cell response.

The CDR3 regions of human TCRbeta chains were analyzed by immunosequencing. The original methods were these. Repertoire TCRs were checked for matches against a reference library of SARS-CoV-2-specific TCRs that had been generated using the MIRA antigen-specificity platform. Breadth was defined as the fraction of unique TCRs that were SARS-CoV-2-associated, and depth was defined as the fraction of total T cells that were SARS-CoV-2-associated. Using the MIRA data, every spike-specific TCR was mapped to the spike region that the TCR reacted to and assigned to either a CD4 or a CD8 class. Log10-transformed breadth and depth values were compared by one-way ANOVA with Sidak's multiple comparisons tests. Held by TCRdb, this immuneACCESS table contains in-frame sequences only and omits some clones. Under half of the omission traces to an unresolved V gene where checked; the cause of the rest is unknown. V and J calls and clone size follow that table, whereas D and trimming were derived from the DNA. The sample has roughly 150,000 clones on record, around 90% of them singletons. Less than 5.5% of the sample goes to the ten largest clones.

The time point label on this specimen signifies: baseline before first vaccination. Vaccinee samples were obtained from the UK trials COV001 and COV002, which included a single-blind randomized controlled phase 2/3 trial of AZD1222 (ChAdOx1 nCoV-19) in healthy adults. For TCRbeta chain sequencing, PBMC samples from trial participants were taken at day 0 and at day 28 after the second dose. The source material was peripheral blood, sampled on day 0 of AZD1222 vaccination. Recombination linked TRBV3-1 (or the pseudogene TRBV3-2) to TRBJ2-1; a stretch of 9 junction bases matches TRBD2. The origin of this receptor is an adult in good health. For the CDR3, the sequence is CASSRTLRAGGMDEQFF. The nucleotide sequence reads TGTGCCAGCAGCCGGACTTTGCGGGCGGGAGGGATGGATGAGCAGTTCTTC.